What follows are 26 T cell receptor beta chains derived from one specimen sequenced in a study of regulatory T cells in long-lasting Graves disease (dated by TCRdb to the early 2020s). Libraries were constructed by multiplex PCR. The listed sequencing device is Illumina HiSeq 4000. To build TCR beta libraries, CDR3 regions were amplified by Arm-PCR using iRepertoire HTBI primers. Starting from the raw public reads, TCRdb applied fastp trimming at Q25, assembled clones with MiXCR and retained in-frame beta chains. Entries are consolidated by CDR3 protein sequence, retaining the most common genes and DNA. The sample table holds 400,000 to 500,000 distinct CDR3 sequences, of which approximately 16% were seen once. Of the sample, around a quarter falls within the top ten clones. The sample's time point label, decoded: newly diagnosed GD, antithyroid drugs for less than 3 months. RNA was extracted from PBMCs in TRIzol for both TCR sequencing and RNA sequencing.

These sequences were also reported in another study, on T cells in Graves' hyperthyroidism and ophthalmopathy.

Here the sequenced sample was peripheral blood mononuclear cells (PBMCs), taken at new diagnosis, from a patient treated with antithyroid drugs. These receptors were obtained from a woman aged 18-35 years with Graves disease. Donor details come from another sample of the same person, matched by shared clones.

This clonotype has more than one count but fewer than ten. The chain carries TRBV19 and TRBJ1-2; the D is unclear. Germline V gene sequence: CDR1 LNHDA, CDR2 SQIVND (reference sequence). This CDR3 has 14 amino acids. V was pared by 5 bases and J by 3 bases, with 13 bases between. CDR3 amino acids: CASSAHQADYGYTF. The DNA of the CDR3 is TGTGCCAGTAGTGCTCACCAGGCAGACTATGGCTACACCTTC.

This clonotype was detected ten times or more. The gene calls are TRBV10-3 and TRBJ2-1, with 8 positions matching TRBD1. The J segment lost 1 base and the V segment lost 4 bases, leaving 12 bases of the junction unmatched. Germline CDR1 reads ENHRY; CDR2 reads SYGVKD. This CDR3 has 18 amino acids. CDR3: CAISAGTGQGRSYNEQFF. CDR3 in DNA: TGTGCCATCAGTGCGGGTACAGGACAGGGTCGGTCCTACAATGAGCAGTTCTTC.

The J gene is TRBJ2-7, the V gene TRBV4-1; a weak D match, TRBD1 (6 bases). Trimming stripped 4 bases from V and 3 bases from J, with 13 bases between. This CDR3 is 14 amino acids long. Germline CDR1 and CDR2: MGHRA and YSYEKL. CDR3 in amino acids: CASSPIPQGYEQYF. The DNA of the CDR3 is TGCGCCAGCAGCCCAATCCCACAGGGCTACGAGCAGTACTTC.

This clonotype was observed a few times. This chain uses TRBV4-3 with TRBJ2-7; perhaps TRBD2 as D (5 bases). Germline V gene data show CDR1 as LGHNA and CDR2 as YSLEER. The V end was cut by 0 bases, the J end by 4 bases, with 19 bases between. This CDR3 region has 17 residues. CDR3 loop: CASSQDIIAGTAYEQYF. The CDR3 bases are TGCGCCAGCAGCCAAGACATCATCGCGGGCACTGCGTACGAGCAGTACTTC.

A remark on this clonotype: A read error may explain this, as a much larger clone is one base away. The rearrangement links TRBV2 to TRBJ2-7; D possibly corresponds to TRBD2 (5 bases). The CDR3 is 11 amino acids. CDR1 is SNHLY and CDR2 is FYNNEI in the germline V gene. Trimming shortened V by 8 bases and J by 2 bases, and 7 bases separated the two germline ends. The CDR3, as DNA: TGTGCCAGCGGGGAGACCTACGAGCAGTACTTC. Translation: CASGETYEQYF.

A few counts support this clonotype. The chain joins TRBV9 to TRBJ2-1; D call uncertain. Trimming cost V 3 bases and J 6 bases, with 7 bases left between them. The germline CDR1 and CDR2 sequences are SGDLS and YYNGEE. The CDR3 consists of 12 residues. CDR3 DNA sequence: TGTGCCAGCAGCGAGACCATCAATGAGCAGTTCTTC. Translating gives CASSETINEQFF.

This clonotype appeared many times. V usage is TRBV12-3 or TRBV12-4 and J usage is TRBJ2-7; no definite D call. The CDR3 spans 13 residues. The V and J ends lost 7 bases and 3 bases respectively, with 13 bases between them. The DNA of the CDR3 is TGTGCCAGCACAAAGGATTCCTACTACGAGCAGTACTTC. As protein: CASTKDSYYEQYF.

The J gene is TRBJ2-3, the V gene TRBV4-2; D is uncertain. CDR3 length equals 17 residues. Trimming shortened V by 0 bases and J by 2 bases, and 15 bases separated the two germline ends. Germline V CDR1 and CDR2: LGHNA, YNFKEQ. The CDR3 loop reads CASSQEAVWVTTDTQYF. Written as DNA, the CDR3 is TGTGCCAGCAGCCAAGAAGCCGTTTGGGTTACCACAGATACGCAGTATTTT.

This clonotype was recorded a few times. This chain uses TRBV4-1 with TRBJ2-6; 9 bases match TRBD1. Unmatched junction bases numbered 7, after V lost 1 base and J lost 0 bases. CDR1 is MGHRA, CDR2 YSYEKL, per germline. The CDR3 has 19 amino acids. DNA for the CDR3: TGCGCCAGCAGCCAAGGTACCGGGACAGGGCTCTCTGGGGCCAACGTCCTGACTTTC. Its protein is CASSQGTGTGLSGANVLTF.

This sequence joins TRBV4-2 and TRBJ1-1; the D gene is possibly TRBD1 (5 bases). Germline CDR1 LGHNA, CDR2 YNFKEQ. There are 15 residues in the CDR3. V lost 4 bases and J 4 bases, leaving 16 bases between the germline ends. The chain's CDR3 is CASSPPSRAGTEAFF. The CDR3 region has the DNA TGTGCCAGCAGCCCACCCAGCAGGGCGGGCACTGAAGCTTTCTTT.

This clonotype occurred a few times. V and J are TRBV7-8 and TRBJ2-7; D not resolved. Trimming removed 3 bases at V and 0 bases at J, with 9 bases between. The germline CDR1 and CDR2 sequences are SGHVS and FQNEAQ. This CDR3 is 14 amino acids long. In nucleotides, the CDR3 is TGTGCCAGCAGCTTCAGCCATAGCTCCTACGAGCAGTACTTC. Amino acid sequence: CASSFSHSSYEQYF.

This clonotype showed up many times. The chain combines TRBV28 with TRBJ2-7, with D possibly TRBD2 on 7 matching bases. Trimming cost V 3 bases and J 4 bases, with 22 bases left between them. Germline V CDR1 and CDR2: MDHEN, SYDVKM. The CDR3 spans 17 residues. Here the CDR3 DNA reads TGTGCCAGCAGTTTCTCCACCGCCGAGGGAGGGGGGTACGAGCAGTACTTC. Translating it yields CASSFSTAEGGGYEQYF.

This clonotype showed up many times. V gene TRBV7-2 combines with J gene TRBJ2-7; the D is unclear. The germline V gene has CDR1 SGHTA and CDR2 FQGNSA. The CDR3 is made up of 12 amino acids. V was clipped by 2 bases and J by 4 bases, with 6 bases between them. The CDR3 DNA sequence: TGTGCCAGCAGCTTAAACACATACGAGCAGTACTTC. It codes for CASSLNTYEQYF.

The sample holds many counts of this clonotype. The chain combines TRBV20-1 with TRBJ2-1, with 13 bases that match TRBD2. Germline trimming cut 8 bases from V and 4 bases from J; bases unmatched to any gene: 8. CDR3 length: 15 amino acids. CDR1 is DFQATT and CDR2 is SNEGSKA in the germline V gene (reference sequence). The CDR3 here is CSPGLAGATYNEQFF. The CDR3 DNA sequence: TGCAGTCCTGGACTAGCGGGAGCGACTTACAATGAGCAGTTCTTC.

This clonotype was recorded many times. The chain recombines TRBV28 with TRBJ2-7, with 9 positions matching TRBD1. J lost 4 bases, V lost 3 bases, and 4 bases had no gene match. CDR3 length: 14 residues. Germline V gene lookup returns CDR1 MDHEN and CDR2 SYDVKM. In DNA, the CDR3 is TGTGCCAGCAGTTTTACGACAGGGGGATACGAGCAGTACTTC. Its translation is CASSFTTGGYEQYF. The whole variable domain, remainder taken from reference TRBV28 and TRBJ2-7, is DVKVTQSSRYLVKRTGEKVFLECVQDMDHENMFWYRQDPGLGLRLIYFSYDVKMKEKGDIPEGYSVSREKKERFSLILESASTNQTSMYLCASSFTTGGYEQYFGPGTRLTVT.

This clonotype was counted many times. The genes are TRBV7-2 and TRBJ2-7; D remains unclear. V was trimmed by 1 base and J by 0 bases, leaving 10 bases between them. This CDR3 has 15 residues. Germline V gene sequence: CDR1 SGHTA, CDR2 FQGNSA. CDR3: CASSLGTIPSYEQYF. Written as DNA, the CDR3 is TGTGCCAGCAGCTTAGGGACGATTCCCTCCTACGAGCAGTACTTC.

This clonotype was observed at least ten times. The J gene is TRBJ2-7, the V gene TRBV6-1, with 7 bases lining up with TRBD1. The CDR3 sequence is 16 residues long. The germline CDR1 and CDR2 sequences are MNHNS and SASEGT. V trimming: 6 bases; J trimming: 3 bases; junction bases outside the gene matches: 14. CDR3: CASRLLRTGRNYEQYF. The CDR3 region has the DNA TGTGCCAGCAGGCTCCTTCGGACAGGCAGGAACTACGAGCAGTACTTC.

This clonotype was seen a handful of times. The chain uses TRBV7-2 and TRBJ2-2; 10 nucleotides agree with TRBD2. Looked up from germline, CDR1 is SGHTA and CDR2 is FQGNSA. The V and J ends lost 1 base and 1 base, in that order; junction bases with no gene match: 6. The CDR3 extends over 18 amino acids. CDR3 amino acids: CASSLEPGLAMNTGELFF. CDR3 sequence (DNA): TGTGCCAGCAGCTTAGAACCGGGACTAGCGATGAACACCGGGGAGCTGTTTTTT.

The rearrangement links TRBV24-1 to TRBJ2-5; D might be TRBD1 (6 bases). Germline V gene lookup returns CDR1 KGHDR and CDR2 SFDVKD. This CDR3 is built from 15 residues. V lost 1 base to trimming and J lost 1 base, with 9 bases between them. The CDR3: CATSDFTGLQETQYF. The CDR3 DNA reads TGTGCCACCAGTGATTTTACAGGGCTCCAAGAGACCCAGTACTTC.

The rearrangement links TRBV5-1 to TRBJ2-1, with 7 bases identical to TRBD1. The V gene end was trimmed by 2 bases and the J gene end by 4 bases; junction bases not matched to a gene: 6. The CDR3 has 15 residues. The germline CDR1 and CDR2 sequences are SGHRS and YFSETQ. CDR3 protein: CASSLHGQEYNEQFF. CDR3 nucleotides: TGCGCCAGCAGCTTACATGGACAGGAGTACAATGAGCAGTTCTTC.

The sample holds many counts of this clonotype. The J gene is TRBJ2-7, the V gene TRBV28, with D tentatively TRBD1 (6 bases). Trimming cost V 7 bases and J 0 bases, with 10 bases left between them. The CDR3 extends over 13 amino acids. Germline CDR1 is MDHEN and CDR2 is SYDVKM. For the CDR3, the DNA is TGTGCCAGCACTAGACAGGACTCCTACGAGCAGTACTTC. Amino acids: CASTRQDSYEQYF.

This clonotype was seen at least ten times. This sequence joins TRBV6-2 or TRBV6-3 and TRBJ1-5; D remains ambiguous. V was cut by 2 bases and J by 0 bases, with 5 bases left in between. Per the germline V gene, CDR1 is MNHEY and CDR2 is SVGEGT. The CDR3 length is 14 residues. The DNA for the CDR3 is TGTGCCAGCAGTTACAGCCTTAGCAATCAGCCCCAGCATTTT. Translation: CASSYSLSNQPQHF.

The J gene is TRBJ2-7, the V gene TRBV10-3; perhaps TRBD1 as D (8 bases). Trimming shortened V by 6 bases and J by 2 bases, and 17 bases separated the two germline ends. The germline V gene has CDR1 ENHRY and CDR2 SYGVKD. This CDR3 contains 15 residues. The CDR3 DNA sequence: TGTGCCATCAGGGGGGGGGACAGGTCACCCTACGAGCAGTACTTC. Translation: CAIRGGDRSPYEQYF.

This clonotype occurred a few times. The J gene is TRBJ1-5, the V gene TRBV12-3 or TRBV12-4; possibly TRBD1 for D (5 bases). This CDR3 is 14 amino acids long. V lost 3 bases and J 3 bases, leaving 9 bases between the germline ends. The CDR3 DNA is TGTGCCAGCAGTTTTGGGGCTATCAATCAGCCCCAGCATTTT. Protein sequence: CASSFGAINQPQHF.

This chain joins TRBV20-1 and TRBJ2-1; D might be TRBD2 (8 bases). V dropped 5 bases and J dropped 8 bases, with 19 bases sitting between them. This CDR3 contains 14 residues. Germline V gives CDR1 DFQATT, CDR2 SNEGSKA (reference sequence). DNA for the CDR3: TGCAGTGCTCATAGCGGGGAGGGGGCTGATGAGCAGTTCTTC. Translating gives CSAHSGEGADEQFF.

The rearrangement links TRBV30 to TRBJ1-1, with 7 bases fitting TRBD1. Germline trimming cut 8 bases from V and 5 bases from J; bases unmatched to any gene: 5. The CDR3 has 11 residues. Germline V lookup: CDR1 GTSNPN, CDR2 SVGIG (reference sequence). The chain's CDR3 is CAGNRGTEAFF. Written as DNA, the CDR3 is TGTGCCGGGAACAGGGGTACTGAAGCTTTCTTT.